This T cell receptor (beta chain) is drawn from a study of T cell responses to AZD1222 COVID-19 vaccine. The CDR3 runs 14 residues. The germline CDR1 and CDR2 sequences are SGHRS and YFSETQ. The V and J ends lost 5 bases and 8 bases respectively, with 19 bases between them. Sequencing used immunoSEQ multiplex PCR; TCRdb keeps in-frame clones, though not all of them. The sample has about 120,000 clones; roughly nine tenths are singletons. The input for sequencing was peripheral blood, taken on day 0 of AZD1222 vaccination. This TCR was recovered from an adult in good health. J is TRBJ1-2 and V is TRBV5-1; maybe TRBD1 (5 bases). The CDR3 nucleotides are TGCGCCAGCAGTCCGCTAAGGGACCGTGAAGGCTACACCTTC. This gives the protein CASSPLRDREGYTF.